These 15 T cell receptor beta chains originate from one sample sequenced in a study of tumor and adjacent non-tumor tissue in lung cancer. A modified ARM-PCR protocol with three rounds of nested PCR amplified TCRbeta. Via MiXCR, TCRdb re-called the multiplex PCR reads, giving one row per CDR3 protein. The sample records more than 35,000 distinct CDR3 sequences, roughly three fifths being singletons. No cell sorting was done before RNA was extracted from the tissue. The normal lung tissue was taken more than 3 cm from the tumor edge. The sample was distant non-tumor lung tissue. The receptor set was obtained from a woman aged 40 to 50 with non-small cell lung cancer.

This clonotype has only a few counts. The genes are TRBV30 and TRBJ2-2, with 13 bases aligning to TRBD2. The V and J ends lost 4 bases and 4 bases, in that order; junction bases with no gene match: 6. Germline lookup yields CDR1 GTSNPN and CDR2 SVGIG (reference sequence). This CDR3 spans 16 amino acids. The CDR3 coding sequence is TGTGCCTGGACTAGGGGGACTAGCGGGGTCACCGGGGAGCTGTTTTTT. This gives the protein CAWTRGTSGVTGELFF.

Regarding this clonotype: The conserved phenylalanine or tryptophan normally closing the CDR3 is absent here, so this likely arose from a read error. The V and J genes are TRBV29-1 and TRBJ1-2; maybe TRBD1 (5 bases). Per the germline V gene, CDR1 is SQVTM and CDR2 is ANQGSEA. This CDR3 spans 13 amino acids. The CDR3 DNA sequence: TGCAGCGCCAGGTTATGGGGGGTCTATGGTTACACCTCC. The encoded protein is CSARLWGVYGYTS.

This clonotype was seen a few times. The junction departs from the called germline gene at one end, perhaps through a read error. The rearrangement links TRBV10-2 to TRBJ1-1; D uncertain. CDR3 length: 12 residues. Germline values: CDR1 WSHSY, CDR2 SAAADI. The DNA of the CDR3 is TGCGCTAGCAGGCGTGGGAACACTGAAGCTTTCTTT. Its translation: CASRRGNTEAFF.

As for this clonotype: This clone may be a read error of a much larger clone one base away. The chain joins TRBV12-3 or TRBV12-4 to TRBJ2-3, with D hard to call. CDR3 length equals 11 residues. CDR3 in DNA: TGTGTCAGCAGTTTAATTTCAACGCAGTATTTT. It encodes CVSSLISTQYF.

Of note for this clonotype: As the CDR3 is not closed by the conserved phenylalanine or tryptophan, this likely results from a read error. This chain uses TRBV4-1 with TRBJ2-2; no definite D call. V was clipped by 3 bases and J by 6 bases, with 11 bases between them. This CDR3 is built from 14 residues. CDR1 and CDR2 from the germline V gene are MGHRA and YSYEKL. CDR3 sequence (DNA): TGCGCCAGCAGCCAGCAACTAAACGCCGGGGAGCTGTTTTCT. Translating gives CASSQQLNAGELFS.

A note on this clonotype: At one of its ends the junction is not consistent with the germline gene, which may arise from a read error. As DNA, the CDR3 is TGCGCCATTAAAGGGGCCAGCGCGGCCGGCGAGCGGTCCTTC. Translating it yields CAIKGASAAGERSF. This chain links TRBV10-3 with TRBJ2-1; the D gene could be TRBD1 or TRBD2 (5 bases each). The CDR3 sequence is 14 residues long. Germline V gene sequence: CDR1 ENHRY, CDR2 SYGVKD.

As for this clonotype: A clone one base away is much larger, so this may be a read error. V is TRBV7-9 and J is TRBJ2-3; 8 bases align to TRBD1. This CDR3 contains 13 residues. CDR1 is SEHNR, CDR2 FQNEAQ, per germline (reference sequence). The CDR3 nucleotides are TGTGCCAACAGCTTAGTGGAAGGACAGGGGCAGTATTTT. This encodes CANSLVEGQGQYF. Together with reference TRBV7-9 and TRBJ2-3, the CDR3 gives the full variable domain: DTGVSQNPRHKITKRGQNVTFRCDPISEHNRLYWYRQTLGQGPEFLTYFQNEAQLEKSRLLSDRFSAERPKGSFSTLEIQRTEQGDSAMYLCANSLVEGQGQYFGPGTRLTVL.

The chain joins TRBV28 to TRBJ2-3, with TRBD1 matching over 8 bases. Germline lookup yields CDR1 MDHEN and CDR2 SYDVKM. V was clipped by 6 bases and J by 1 base; unmatched bases: 6. The CDR3 contains 15 residues. The CDR3 spells CASSSTTGGTDTQYF. The CDR3 bases are TGTGCCAGCAGCTCGACGACAGGGGGCACAGATACGCAGTATTTT.

This clonotype was observed at least ten times. The CDR3 here is CASWDALNEQYF. CDR3 in DNA: TGTGCCAGCTGGGACGCCTTGAATGAGCAGTACTTC. This chain uses TRBV6-6 with TRBJ2-7; D possibly matches TRBD1 or TRBD2 (5 bases each). The CDR3 has 12 residues. The germline V and J ends were trimmed by 8 bases and 7 bases, with 15 bases remaining between them. The germline CDR1 and CDR2 sequences are MNHNY and SVGAGI (reference sequence).

Regarding this clonotype: The conserved phenylalanine or tryptophan normally closing the CDR3 is absent here, so this likely arose from a read error. The V and J genes are TRBV10-3 and TRBJ2-3; no firm D call. V lost 4 bases and J 4 bases, leaving 6 bases between the germline ends. The CDR3 loop spans 12 amino acids. Germline CDR1 is ENHRY and CDR2 is SYGVKD. The CDR3 region is CAISGVSDTQYS. The CDR3, as DNA: TGTGCCATCAGTGGGGTGTCAGATACGCAGTATTCT.

In this sample, this clonotype turned up a few times. The chain joins TRBV20-1 to TRBJ1-4, with D hard to call. The V end was cut by 2 bases, the J end by 0 bases, with 4 bases between. The CDR3 spans 13 residues. CDR1 DFQATT and CDR2 SNEGSKA come from the germline V gene (reference sequence). DNA for the CDR3: TGCAGTGCTAGAAGACCAACTAATGAAAAACTGTTTTTT. Its translation is CSARRPTNEKLFF.

Many counts were recorded for this clonotype. This chain joins TRBV6-5 and TRBJ2-7, with unresolved D. Germline-derived CDR1 and CDR2 are MNHEY and SVGAGI. With 3 bases removed from V and 6 bases from J, the gap between germline ends came to 15 bases. This CDR3 spans 14 amino acids. The CDR3 region has the DNA TGTGCCAGCAGTTATGGTCGGAATACCGGCGAGCAGTACTTC. This translates into CASSYGRNTGEQYF.

V usage is TRBV5-5 and J usage is TRBJ2-7, with D maybe TRBD1 (6 bases). From germline, CDR1 is SGHKS and CDR2 YYEKEE (reference sequence). This CDR3 is built from 14 residues. V was clipped by 6 bases and J by 3 bases, with 16 bases between them. The CDR3 is CASKPWTDFYEQYF. The CDR3 coding sequence is TGTGCCAGCAAGCCATGGACAGACTTCTACGAGCAGTACTTC.

With regard to this clonotype: The CDR3 does not close with the conserved phenylalanine or tryptophan, likely indicating a read error. The chain uses TRBV12-3 or TRBV12-4 and TRBJ2-7, with D unclear. The CDR3 has 13 amino acids. The DNA of the CDR3 is TGTGACAGCAGTTTTAAGGGCAACTACGAGCAGTACCTC. Protein product: CDSSFKGNYEQYL.

This clonotype was counted ten times or more. The V and J genes are TRBV28 and TRBJ2-7, with 7 bases fitting TRBD1. V gave up 7 bases and J gave up 6 bases; unmatched junction bases: 12. This CDR3 region has 14 residues. From germline, CDR1 is MDHEN and CDR2 SYDVKM. As DNA, the CDR3 is TGTGCCAGCACCCTAAGGGGGCGCGGGCTCGAGCAGTACTTC. Translating it yields CASTLRGRGLEQYF.